One and the same sample provided the 18 T cell receptor beta chains below, sequenced in a study of cytomegalovirus exposure and HLA in healthy donors. PCR was performed using 60 Vbeta and 13 Jbeta primers. TCRdb's table, derived via immunoSEQ multiplex PCR, lists solely in-frame clones and lacks some. There are tens of thousands of clones in the sample; about 75% occur only once, and roughly 12% lies in the top ten. The sample taken for sequencing was PBMCs. The receptors were gathered from a man aged 65 to 85 in good health and CMV-seronegative.

CDR3 nucleotides: TGTGCCAGTAGTCACAGGGCGTCTAATGAAAAACTGTTTTTT. Translation: CASSHRASNEKLFF. The V gene is TRBV19, the J gene TRBJ1-4; tentative D call: TRBD1 (6 bases). The CDR3 length is 14 residues. Germline V lookup: CDR1 LNHDA, CDR2 SQIVND (reference sequence). V was cut by 5 bases and J by 3 bases, with 10 bases left in between.

This chain links TRBV7-2 with TRBJ2-1, with D possibly matching TRBD2 (5 bases). Germline CDR1 is SGHTA and CDR2 is FQGNSA. CDR3 size: 17 residues. V dropped 1 base and J dropped 0 bases, with 13 bases sitting between them. The CDR3 sequence is CASSLGGASTSYNEQFF. CDR3 coding DNA: TGTGCCAGCAGCTTAGGGGGAGCTTCTACCTCCTACAATGAGCAGTTCTTC.

The sample holds one count of this clone. The chain has TRBV6-5 and TRBJ2-7; TRBD1 matches at 9 bases. After removal of 5 bases from V and 10 bases from J, the junction contained 9 bases not matched to a gene. Germline CDR1 and CDR2: MNHEY and SVGAGI. The CDR3 has 13 residues. The CDR3: CASSRDRAGRQYF. CDR3 nucleotide sequence: TGTGCCAGCAGTCGGGACAGGGCGGGGAGACAGTACTTC.

This clone was counted a single time. The chain uses TRBV23-1 and TRBJ2-7; the D is unclear. TRBV23-1 is assigned to the ORF class and has an uncertain function. Trimming took off 3 bases at V and 5 bases at J, with 14 bases between the two ends. The CDR3 runs 14 residues. DNA for the CDR3: TGCGCCAGCAGTCAGGGCCATCCGGCCCACGAGCAGTACTTC. It codes for CASSQGHPAHEQYF.

The rearrangement uses TRBV19 and TRBJ2-2; weak D call: TRBD1 (5 bases). With 1 base removed from V and 6 bases from J, the gap between germline ends came to 15 bases. Germline lookup yields CDR1 LNHDA and CDR2 SQIVND (reference sequence). This CDR3 is built from 16 residues. CDR3 nucleotides: TGTGCCAGTAGTATAGGGTCTTCGACAGCTCCCGGGGAGCTGTTTTTT. Translating gives CASSIGSSTAPGELFF.

A word on this clone: Distinct nucleotide sequences in the sample also encode this CDR3. The J gene is TRBJ2-5, the V gene TRBV18; D is perhaps TRBD1 (6 bases). Germline lookup yields CDR1 KGHSH and CDR2 LQKENI. V lost 3 bases to trimming and J lost 0 bases, with 8 bases between them. The CDR3 consists of 14 residues. This CDR3 reads CASSPRTDQETQYF. In DNA form, the CDR3 reads TGTGCCAGCTCACCTAGGACAGACCAAGAGACCCAGTACTTC.

The CDR3 coding sequence is TGTGCCAGCTCACCAAATTTGGCCCCGAGAGGCGGGGAGCTGTTTTTT. Translated: CASSPNLAPRGGELFF. The chain carries TRBV18 and TRBJ2-2; D gene unclear. Germline V gene lookup returns CDR1 KGHSH and CDR2 LQKENI. Trimming took off 2 bases at V and 7 bases at J, with 17 bases between the two ends. The CDR3 totals 16 residues.

The chain combines TRBV11-2 with TRBJ2-3, with TRBD2 matching 14 bases. The V gene's germline CDR1 is SGHAT and CDR2 FQNNGV. V lost 4 bases and J lost 4; bases outside the gene matches: 7. The CDR3 is made up of 17 amino acids. The CDR3 spells CASSSGTSGSLADTQYF. Written as DNA, the CDR3 is TGTGCCAGCAGCTCAGGGACTAGCGGGAGTTTAGCAGATACGCAGTATTTT. Filled out from reference TRBV11-2 and TRBJ2-3, the complete variable domain reads EAGVAQSPRYKIIEKRQSVAFWCNPISGHATLYWYQQILGQGPKLLIQFQNNGVVDDSQLPKDRFSAERLKGVDSTLKIQPAKLEDSAVYLCASSSGTSGSLADTQYFGPGTRLTVL.

The genes are TRBV5-5 and TRBJ2-6; D is unclear. CDR3 length: 15 amino acids. The V gene's germline CDR1 is SGHKS and CDR2 YYEKEE (reference sequence). Trimming took 6 bases from V and 0 from J, leaving 10 bases between them. This chain's CDR3 is CASNRATSGANVLTF. CDR3 DNA: TGTGCCAGCAACCGTGCTACCTCTGGGGCCAACGTCCTGACTTTC.

The gene calls are TRBV15 and TRBJ2-5; 11 bases are shared with TRBD1. Germline V lookup: CDR1 LNHNV, CDR2 YYDKDF (reference sequence). The ends lost 1 base at V and 4 bases at J; junction bases unmatched: 2. This CDR3 is built from 15 residues. The DNA for the CDR3 is TGTGCCACCAGCAGAGTTGGGACAGGGGGAGAGACCCAGTACTTC. It translates to CATSRVGTGGETQYF.

The chain couples TRBV4-3 to TRBJ2-1; 8 bases fit TRBD1. V shed 0 bases and J 4 bases; nucleotides not matched to a gene: 5. The CDR3 has 16 residues. Germline lookup yields CDR1 LGHNA and CDR2 YSLEER. CDR3 amino acids: CASSQDVTGGYNEQFF. CDR3 nucleotides: TGCGCCAGCAGCCAAGATGTAACAGGGGGTTACAATGAGCAGTTCTTC.

The chain is built from TRBV9 and TRBJ2-2; 12 bases fit TRBD2. Germline loops: CDR1 SGDLS, CDR2 YYNGEE. The trim removed 0 bases at V and 4 bases at J, leaving 19 bases unmatched. The CDR3 is 22 amino acids. CDR3 region: CASSVERGGRTSGKAGTGELFF. CDR3 nucleotides: TGTGCCAGCAGCGTAGAAAGGGGTGGCCGGACTAGCGGGAAGGCGGGCACCGGGGAGCTGTTTTTT.

This sequence joins TRBV10-2 and TRBJ2-5; 11 positions match TRBD2. The length of the CDR3 is 17 residues. Germline V gene data show CDR1 as WSHSY and CDR2 as SAAADI. V lost 6 bases, J lost 8 bases, and 17 bases stayed unmatched. CDR3 in amino acids: CASRAPGTSGTRDTQYF. Here the CDR3 DNA reads TGCGCCAGCAGAGCACCGGGGACTAGCGGCACAAGAGATACCCAGTACTTC.

The V and J genes are TRBV6-6 and TRBJ2-1; 10 nucleotides align to TRBD2. The length of the CDR3 is 15 residues. The ends lost 6 bases at V and 2 bases at J; junction bases unmatched: 4. Germline assignment: CDR1 MNHNY and CDR2 SVGAGI (reference sequence). The CDR3, as DNA: TGTGCCAGCAGCCCTAGCGGGGGTCCCTACAATGAGCAGTTCTTC. It specifies CASSPSGGPYNEQFF.

The chain recombines TRBV11-2 with TRBJ1-1; D is perhaps TRBD1 (6 bases). Per the germline V gene, CDR1 is SGHAT and CDR2 is FQNNGV. V was clipped by 3 bases and J by 4 bases, with 18 bases between them. The CDR3 length is 16 residues. CDR3 in amino acids: CASSLGRGLGSTEAFF. DNA of the CDR3: TGTGCCAGCAGCTTGGGCAGGGGTTTAGGTAGCACTGAAGCTTTCTTT.

The J gene is TRBJ1-2, the V gene TRBV5-1; the D is unclear. The germline V gene has CDR1 SGHRS and CDR2 YFSETQ. The CDR3 contains 15 residues. Trimming took 2 bases from V and 7 from J, leaving 18 bases between them. This chain's CDR3 is CASSFSDPRPGGYTF. The CDR3, as DNA: TGCGCCAGCAGCTTTTCAGACCCCCGCCCAGGTGGCTACACCTTC.

V and J are TRBV5-4 and TRBJ2-7, with 9 bases matching TRBD2. Per the germline V gene, CDR1 is SGHNT and CDR2 is YYREEE (reference sequence). After removal of 1 base from V and 5 bases from J, the junction contained 10 bases not matched to a gene. The CDR3 has 16 residues. CDR3 amino acids: CASSLRLRGGADEQYF. CDR3 DNA sequence: TGTGCCAGCAGCTTGCGGTTGCGGGGGGGCGCGGACGAGCAGTACTTC.

The CDR3 loop reads CASSSQGEEQFF. The CDR3 DNA reads TGCGCCAGCAGCTCACAGGGAGAAGAGCAGTTCTTC. The V and J genes are TRBV5-1 and TRBJ2-1, with D tentatively TRBD1 (6 bases). The CDR3 runs 12 residues. Germline V lookup: CDR1 SGHRS, CDR2 YFSETQ. V lost 3 bases and J 10 bases, leaving 11 bases between the germline ends. The whole variable domain, filled in from reference TRBV5-1 and TRBJ2-1, reads KAGVTQTPRYLIKTRGQQVTLSCSPISGHRSVSWYQQTPGQGLQFLFEYFSETQRNKGNFPGRFSGRQFSNSRSEMNVSTLELGDSALYLCASSSQGEEQFFGPGTRLTVL.